A single sample gave rise to the 10 T cell receptor beta chains below, sequenced in a study of blood T cell repertoires in COVID-19. Clones were sequenced by immunoSEQ multiplex PCR, and TCRdb holds only the in-frame ones, with some missing. Of 350,000 to 450,000 clones in the sample, 85% were seen once. Sequencing was performed on peripheral blood. The receptors were sampled from a woman under 30 with acute or convalescent COVID-19.

In DNA, the CDR3 is TGTGCTAGTGATAGGGGGAGCTCCTACAATGAGCAGTTCTTC. This gives the protein CASDRGSSYNEQFF. V gene TRBV12-5 combines with J gene TRBJ2-1; TRBD1 might be the D (6 bases). V gave up 7 bases and J gave up 0 bases, with 10 bases separating them. CDR3 length: 14 residues. Looked up from germline, CDR1 is LGHNT and CDR2 is FRNRAP.

The rearrangement uses TRBV12-3 or TRBV12-4 and TRBJ2-4, with D perhaps matching TRBD1 (6 bases). The CDR3 runs 11 residues. Trimming stripped 5 bases from V and 12 bases from J, with 11 bases between. CDR3: CASSKGTTQYF. The DNA for the CDR3 is TGTGCCAGCAGTAAAGGGACAACTCAGTACTTC.

The rearrangement uses TRBV19 and TRBJ2-7; TRBD2 matches 7 bases. CDR3 length: 14 residues. CDR1 LNHDA and CDR2 SQIVND come from the germline V gene (reference sequence). V trimming: 7 bases; J trimming: 0 bases; junction bases outside the gene matches: 6. The CDR3 loop is CASTDGGSSYEQYF. The CDR3 DNA reads TGTGCCAGTACGGACGGGGGGAGCTCCTACGAGCAGTACTTC.

The genes are TRBV27 and TRBJ1-2, with TRBD1 matching 8 bases. Looked up from germline, CDR1 is MNHEY and CDR2 is SMNVEV (reference sequence). V lost 4 bases and J lost 5; bases outside the gene matches: 15. The length of the CDR3 is 17 residues. The DNA of the CDR3 is TGTGCCAGCAGTTCGACCGGGACAGGCGAAAGCCGGTATGGCTACACCTTC. It translates to CASSSTGTGESRYGYTF.

The gene calls are TRBV3-1 (or the pseudogene TRBV3-2) and TRBJ1-6; maybe TRBD1 (6 bases). The V gene's germline CDR1 is LGHDT and CDR2 YNNKEL (reference sequence). The CDR3 runs to 13 residues. The ends were cut back, 0 bases at V and 12 bases at J, with 9 bases in the middle. The CDR3 sequence is CASSQDQGLPLHF. In DNA, the CDR3 is TGTGCCAGCAGCCAAGATCAGGGGTTACCCCTCCACTTT.

The chain couples TRBV14 to TRBJ1-2, with TRBD1 matching 11 bases. This CDR3 region has 16 residues. The germline gives CDR1 SGHDN, CDR2 FVKESK. With 6 bases clipped from V and 8 bases from J, the junction kept 14 bases outside the gene matches. In nucleotides, the CDR3 is TGTGCCAGCAGTCTTCTGTCAGGACAGGGGGCCGGCGGCTACACCTTC. It yields the protein CASSLLSGQGAGGYTF. The full variable domain, with the rest looked up from reference TRBV14 and TRBJ1-2, is EAGVTQFPSHSVIEKGQTVTLRCDPISGHDNLYWYRRVMGKEIKFLLHFVKESKQDESGMPNNRFLAERTGGTYSTLKVQPAELEDSGVYFCASSLLSGQGAGGYTFGSGTRLTVV.

This chain joins TRBV15 and TRBJ2-5; 9 nucleotides align to TRBD2. Losses at the gene ends were 5 bases for V and 5 bases for J; bases not matched to a gene: 9. This CDR3 region has 15 residues. Germline assignment: CDR1 LNHNV and CDR2 YYDKDF (reference sequence). CDR3: CATSRQAGGLETQYF. DNA of the CDR3: TGTGCCACCAGCCGCCAGGCGGGAGGGCTGGAGACCCAGTACTTC.

This clone occurred a few times. This chain connects TRBV28 to TRBJ1-4; D is ambiguous. V lost 6 bases to trimming and J lost 5 bases, with 13 bases between them. CDR3 length: 14 amino acids. CDR1 MDHEN and CDR2 SYDVKM come from the germline V gene. CDR3 bases: TGTGCCAGCAGCACGACCGCGGTAAATGAAAAACTGTTTTTT. Protein product: CASSTTAVNEKLFF.

The chain employs TRBV7-9 and TRBJ1-1, with a tentative D call TRBD1 (5 bases). Between the trimmed V and J ends, which lost 7 bases and 0 bases, there was a span of 15 bases. This CDR3 contains 15 residues. In germline, CDR1 is SEHNR, CDR2 FQNEAQ (reference sequence). This CDR3 reads CASTEEGLLNTEAFF. CDR3 bases: TGTGCCAGCACCGAAGAGGGGCTCCTGAACACTGAAGCTTTCTTT. Filled out from reference TRBV7-9 and TRBJ1-1, the complete variable domain reads DTGVSQNPRHKITKRGQNVTFRCDPISEHNRLYWYRQTLGQGPEFLTYFQNEAQLEKSRLLSDRFSAERPKGSFSTLEIQRTEQGDSAMYLCASTEEGLLNTEAFFGQGTRLTVV.

The chain joins TRBV2 to TRBJ1-5, with TRBD1 as a possible D gene (6 bases). Looked up from germline, CDR1 is SNHLY and CDR2 is FYNNEI. V was trimmed by 4 bases and J by 0 bases, leaving 13 bases between them. CDR3 size: 16 residues. The CDR3 sequence is CASSGVRTDSNQPQHF. As DNA, the CDR3 is TGTGCCAGCAGTGGGGTCCGGACAGATAGCAATCAGCCCCAGCATTTT.